The 29 T cell receptor beta chains in this list originate from one sample, sequenced in a study of cytomegalovirus exposure and HLA in healthy donors. PCR involved 60 Vbeta and 13 Jbeta primers. Clones were read by immunoSEQ multiplex PCR, and TCRdb kept only the in-frame ones, dropping some. The repertoire has some 130,000 clones, 65% to 90% of them found once; the top ten carry over 9%. Specimen: PBMCs. The receptors stem from a male donor in good health and CMV-seropositive.

The CDR3 loop is CSAFTTYEQYF. DNA of the CDR3: TGCAGTGCTTTTACTACCTACGAGCAGTACTTC. The chain has TRBV20-1 and TRBJ2-7; D remains unclear. V shed 5 bases and J shed 2 bases, with 7 bases lying between them. Germline values: CDR1 DFQATT, CDR2 SNEGSKA (reference sequence). The length of the CDR3 is 11 residues.

V usage is TRBV9 and J usage is TRBJ2-7; 10 nucleotides match TRBD1. The CDR3 is 15 residues long. V lost 0 bases, J lost 4 bases, and 4 bases stayed unmatched. Germline CDR1 is SGDLS and CDR2 is YYNGEE. CDR3 coding DNA: TGTGCCAGCAGCGTAGCCGGGACAGGGGATTACGAGCAGTACTTC. It is translated as CASSVAGTGDYEQYF.

Comment on this clone: The junction differs from germline at one of its ends, possibly a read error. This sequence joins TRBV11-3 and TRBJ1-2; TRBD1 matches 8 bases. The germline gives CDR1 SGHNT, CDR2 YENEEA. CDR3 size: 13 residues. The CDR3 DNA reads as TGTGCCAGCAGCTTAGCCCCAGGGGGCAAGTACCACTTC. Translated: CASSLAPGGKYHF.

The CDR3 DNA reads TGTGCCAGCAGCTTGGCTGACTACTCTGGAAACACCATATATTTT. Translating it yields CASSLADYSGNTIYF. The V gene is TRBV5-4, the J gene TRBJ1-3; no clear D. Germline-derived CDR1 and CDR2 are SGHNT and YYREEE (reference sequence). V was cut by 0 bases and J by 0 bases, with 7 bases left in between. The CDR3 has 15 amino acids. Together with reference TRBV5-4 and TRBJ1-3, the CDR3 gives the full variable domain: ETGVTQSPTHLIKTRGQQVTLRCSSQSGHNTVSWYQQALGQGPQFIFQYYREEENGRGNFPPRFSGLQFPNYSSELNVNALELDDSALYLCASSLADYSGNTIYFGEGSWLTVV.

V is TRBV27 and J is TRBJ2-1; the match to TRBD2 covers 9 bases. V lost 3 bases to trimming and J lost 0 bases; unmatched junction nucleotides: 3. The length of the CDR3 is 16 residues. Germline V lookup: CDR1 MNHEY, CDR2 SMNVEV (reference sequence). The CDR3 DNA reads as TGTGCCAGCAGTTTCTTTAGCGGGAGCTCCTACAATGAGCAGTTCTTC. Protein sequence: CASSFFSGSSYNEQFF.

Here the CDR3 reads CASSQIPLAGGPSSYEQYF. CDR3 nucleotide sequence: TGCGCCAGCAGCCAAATCCCCTTAGCAGGAGGCCCGAGCTCCTACGAGCAGTACTTC. This chain links TRBV4-1 with TRBJ2-7; D is perhaps TRBD2 (5 bases). The CDR3 totals 19 residues. Trimming removed 2 bases from V and 0 bases from J, with 23 bases in between. CDR1 is MGHRA and CDR2 is YSYEKL in the germline V gene.

CDR3 region: CASSGRGFTGNTIYF. Here the CDR3 DNA reads TGTGCCAGCTCTGGGCGAGGGTTCACTGGAAACACCATATATTTT. This rearrangement joins TRBV5-6 to TRBJ1-3; D uncertain. Trimming left V 7 bases short and J 2 bases short, with 16 bases between. The CDR3 covers 15 residues. CDR1 and CDR2 from the germline V gene are SGHDT and YYEEEE.

The CDR3 sequence is CASSSGGSNQPQHF. CDR3 DNA: TGTGCCAGCAGTTCAGGGGGGAGCAATCAGCCCCAGCATTTT. The rearrangement uses TRBV28 and TRBJ1-5, with 7 bases aligning to TRBD1. Germline values: CDR1 MDHEN, CDR2 SYDVKM. The V gene end was trimmed by 4 bases and the J gene end by 1 base; junction bases not matched to a gene: 1. The CDR3 totals 14 residues.

The chain is built from TRBV27 and TRBJ2-7; D ambiguous. In germline, CDR1 is MNHEY, CDR2 SMNVEV (reference sequence). V lost 3 bases to trimming and J lost 0 bases, with 9 bases between them. The CDR3 is made up of 14 amino acids. CDR3 residues: CASSFEASSYEQYF. The CDR3, as DNA: TGTGCCAGCAGTTTCGAGGCTAGCTCCTACGAGCAGTACTTC.

The chain has TRBV7-9 and TRBJ2-7, with 9 bases that match TRBD2. The germline CDR1 and CDR2 sequences are SEHNR and FQNEAQ (reference sequence). V dropped 2 bases and J dropped 1; count of bases not matched to a gene: 12. The CDR3 consists of 18 residues. This CDR3 reads CASSLITTRAGGSYEQYF. The CDR3 DNA reads as TGTGCCAGCAGCTTAATAACTACGAGAGCGGGAGGTTCCTACGAGCAGTACTTC.

This chain links TRBV7-9 with TRBJ1-4, with TRBD1 matching 10 bases. Germline loops: CDR1 SEHNR, CDR2 FQNEAQ (reference sequence). V shed 1 base and J 10 bases; nucleotides not matched to a gene: 6. This CDR3 is built from 15 residues. CDR3 coding DNA: TGTGCCAGCAGCTTAGAGGACAGGGGGAGCGGAAAACTGTTTTTT. Translating it yields CASSLEDRGSGKLFF. Full variable domain (rest looked up from reference TRBV7-9 and TRBJ1-4): DTGVSQNPRHKITKRGQNVTFRCDPISEHNRLYWYRQTLGQGPEFLTYFQNEAQLEKSRLLSDRFSAERPKGSFSTLEIQRTEQGDSAMYLCASSLEDRGSGKLFFGSGTQLSVL.

The gene calls are TRBV2 and TRBJ1-1, with TRBD1 identical over 7 bases. The junction had 7 bases not matched to a gene; V was cut back by 5 bases and J by 1 base. Germline CDR1 is SNHLY and CDR2 is FYNNEI. The CDR3 has 15 amino acids. CDR3 coding DNA: TGTGCCAGCAGTAAAGAGAGGACAGGGAACACTGAAGCTTTCTTT. Translation: CASSKERTGNTEAFF.

This sequence joins TRBV9 and TRBJ2-3, with a weak D call TRBD2 (6 bases). CDR1 is SGDLS and CDR2 is YYNGEE in the germline V gene. V was trimmed by 0 bases and J by 4 bases, leaving 15 bases between them. The CDR3 totals 16 residues. The CDR3 protein is CASSVATGEGADTQYF. DNA for the CDR3: TGTGCCAGCAGCGTAGCAACGGGAGAGGGCGCAGATACGCAGTATTTT.

The rearrangement uses TRBV4-2 and TRBJ2-7, with 7 positions matching TRBD2. V shed 0 bases and J 1 base; nucleotides not matched to a gene: 3. Per the germline V gene, CDR1 is LGHNA and CDR2 is YNFKEQ. The CDR3 is 15 amino acids. The CDR3 here is CASSQESSGSYEQYF. The CDR3 DNA follows: TGTGCCAGCAGCCAAGAGTCTAGCGGTTCCTACGAGCAGTACTTC.

The chain recombines TRBV28 with TRBJ2-3, with D tentatively TRBD2 (6 bases). The CDR3 runs 16 residues. Germline V gives CDR1 MDHEN, CDR2 SYDVKM. Deletions cut 5 bases from V and 5 bases from J, with 20 bases between. The CDR3 here is CASSPGTYRFVDTQYF. CDR3 DNA: TGTGCCAGCAGTCCCGGGACTTACAGATTTGTAGATACGCAGTATTTT.

The J gene is TRBJ1-5, the V gene TRBV6-6; 7 bases are a match to TRBD1. The junction had 8 bases not matched to a gene; V was cut back by 2 bases and J by 4 bases. Looked up from germline, CDR1 is MNHNY and CDR2 is SVGAGI (reference sequence). The length of the CDR3 is 16 residues. The CDR3 coding sequence is TGTGCCAGCAGTTACCCGACAGGGTCTGGGAATCAGCCCCAGCATTTT. It is translated as CASSYPTGSGNQPQHF.

This chain uses TRBV9 with TRBJ2-5; 7 positions agree with TRBD2. The DNA end is more similar to TRBJ2-7, so the J call may be wrong. The CDR3 spans 16 residues. The germline V gene encodes CDR1 SGDLS and CDR2 YYNGEE. The CDR3 sequence is CASSVATGGSRYEQYF. The CDR3 DNA reads as TGTGCCAGCAGCGTAGCTACGGGCGGGAGCAGGTACGAGCAGTACTTC.

CDR3 in amino acids: CASSFGGETQYF. The CDR3 coding sequence is TGTGCCAGCAGCTTCGGGGGAGAGACCCAGTACTTC. The V and J genes are TRBV13 and TRBJ2-5, with D tentatively TRBD2 (6 bases). Germline CDR1 is PRHDT and CDR2 is FYEKMQ (reference sequence). The CDR3 runs 12 residues. Trimming cost V 3 bases and J 4 bases, with 6 bases left between them.

The chain combines TRBV15 with TRBJ1-3; tentative D call: TRBD1 (5 bases). The V gene lost 0 bases and the J gene lost 7 bases, with 16 bases spanning the gap. Per the germline V gene, CDR1 is LNHNV and CDR2 is YYDKDF (reference sequence). The CDR3 has 16 residues. As DNA, the CDR3 is TGTGCCACCAGCAGAGATGGCGCAGGGAGGCGGAACACCATATATTTT. Residues: CATSRDGAGRRNTIYF.

V usage is TRBV7-3 and J usage is TRBJ2-2, with a weak D call TRBD2 (6 bases). The CDR3 covers 15 residues. Germline CDR1 SGHTA, CDR2 FQGTGA. The V end was cut by 0 bases, the J end by 5 bases, with 10 bases between. CDR3 residues: CASSLTSGLTGELFF. The CDR3 region has the DNA TGTGCCAGCAGCTTAACGAGCGGACTAACCGGGGAGCTGTTTTTT.

This clone was seen a few times. V is TRBV7-9 and J is TRBJ2-7, with D possibly matching TRBD1 (6 bases). The germline V gene encodes CDR1 SEHNR and CDR2 FQNEAQ (reference sequence). The V and J ends lost 2 bases and 5 bases respectively, with 7 bases between them. The CDR3 covers 12 residues. CDR3 residues: CASSLRGNEQYF. The CDR3 region has the DNA TGTGCCAGCAGCTTAAGGGGGAACGAGCAGTACTTC.

This clone was recorded only once. This rearrangement joins TRBV5-1 to TRBJ2-7; 11 nucleotides agree with TRBD1. The germline V gene encodes CDR1 SGHRS and CDR2 YFSETQ. The CDR3 consists of 16 residues. Trimming removed 0 bases from V and 3 bases from J; junction bases left unmatched: 5. DNA of the CDR3: TGCGCCAGCAGCTTGGTTGGACAGGGGGCAATCTACGAGCAGTACTTC. This gives the protein CASSLVGQGAIYEQYF.

The chain couples TRBV29-1 to TRBJ2-1, with 14 positions matching TRBD2. J was trimmed by 10 bases and V by 4 bases; bases with no gene match: 6. The CDR3 is 14 residues long. The V gene's germline CDR1 is SQVTM and CDR2 ANQGSEA. CDR3 sequence: CSVGGLAGAGEQFF. CDR3 sequence (DNA): TGCAGCGTTGGGGGACTAGCGGGAGCTGGGGAGCAGTTCTTC.

This clone was seen a few times. The chain links TRBV6-6 to TRBJ2-5; 9 nucleotides align to TRBD1. Unmatched junction bases numbered 5, after V lost 5 bases and J lost 4 bases. Germline V lookup: CDR1 MNHNY, CDR2 SVGAGI (reference sequence). This CDR3 is 14 amino acids long. The CDR3 is CASSSHRGLETQYF. The DNA for the CDR3 is TGTGCCAGCAGTAGCCACAGGGGGCTAGAGACCCAGTACTTC.

A few counts support this clone. V usage is TRBV5-1 and J usage is TRBJ2-5; 14 nucleotides align to TRBD2. Germline loops: CDR1 SGHRS, CDR2 YFSETQ. The CDR3 spans 17 residues. J lost 2 bases, V lost 0 bases, and 3 bases had no gene match. The CDR3 DNA follows: TGCGCCAGCAGCTTGGGACTAGCGGGAGGGGATCAAGAGACCCAGTACTTC. Its protein is CASSLGLAGGDQETQYF.

The CDR3 sequence is CASSFMAGGEQFF. Here the CDR3 DNA reads TGTGCCAGCAGCTTCATGGCGGGAGGGGAGCAGTTCTTC. This chain links TRBV5-4 with TRBJ2-1, with 9 bases aligning to TRBD2. CDR3 size: 13 residues. Germline V gives CDR1 SGHNT, CDR2 YYREEE (reference sequence). With V trimmed by 2 bases and J by 10 bases, 4 bases remained unmatched.

CDR3 region: CASSESGQTNYGYTF. As DNA, the CDR3 is TGCGCCAGCAGTGAGTCTGGGCAAACGAACTATGGCTACACCTTC. The rearrangement links TRBV10-2 to TRBJ1-2; no clear D gene. Germline CDR1 and CDR2: WSHSY and SAAADI. This CDR3 has 15 residues. Trimming cost V 0 bases and J 2 bases, with 10 bases left between them.

The chain couples TRBV11-3 to TRBJ2-7; D possibly corresponds to TRBD2 (6 bases). Germline values: CDR1 SGHNT, CDR2 YENEEA. The V and J ends lost 6 bases and 2 bases respectively, with 26 bases between them. The CDR3 consists of 18 residues. The CDR3 sequence is CASRIPSRLAILAYEQYF. As DNA, the CDR3 is TGTGCCAGCAGGATACCTTCCAGGCTAGCGATTTTGGCCTACGAGCAGTACTTC.

This sequence joins TRBV13 and TRBJ2-1; TRBD2 matches 7 bases. The CDR3 length is 15 residues. V was clipped by 5 bases and J by 1 base; unmatched bases: 5. Germline lookup yields CDR1 PRHDT and CDR2 FYEKMQ (reference sequence). CDR3 residues: CASSKYSGSYNEQFF. The DNA for the CDR3 is TGTGCCAGCAGCAAGTATAGCGGGTCCTACAATGAGCAGTTCTTC.